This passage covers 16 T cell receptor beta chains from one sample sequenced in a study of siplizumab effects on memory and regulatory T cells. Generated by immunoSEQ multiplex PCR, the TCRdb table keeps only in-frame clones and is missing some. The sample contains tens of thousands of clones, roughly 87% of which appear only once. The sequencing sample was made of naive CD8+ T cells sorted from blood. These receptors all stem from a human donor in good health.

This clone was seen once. DNA of the CDR3: TGTGCCAGCAGTTTGATAGGCGGGAACACAGATACGCAGTATTTT. Amino acids: CASSLIGGNTDTQYF. J is TRBJ2-3 and V is TRBV9; perhaps TRBD2 as D (6 bases). Germline V gene lookup returns CDR1 SGDLS and CDR2 YYNGEE. V was clipped by 5 bases and J by 2 bases, with 15 bases between them. The CDR3 contains 15 residues.

CDR3 sequence reads: CASSSTRDRGGPQHF. DNA for the CDR3: TGTGCCAGCAGCTCCACCCGGGACAGGGGGGGGCCCCAGCATTTT. The chain uses TRBV11-2 and TRBJ1-5; 11 bases fit TRBD1. Per the germline V gene, CDR1 is SGHAT and CDR2 is FQNNGV. The V segment lost 4 bases and the J segment 9 bases; nucleotides outside the gene matches: 8. The CDR3 spans 15 residues.

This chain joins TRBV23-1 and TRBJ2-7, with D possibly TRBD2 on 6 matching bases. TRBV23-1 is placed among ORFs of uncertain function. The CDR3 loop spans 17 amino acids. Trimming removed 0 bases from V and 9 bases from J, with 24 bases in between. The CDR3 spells CASSQSLVIDVTEGQYF. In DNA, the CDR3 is TGCGCCAGCAGTCAATCTCTCGTCATCGACGTCACGGAGGGGCAGTACTTC.

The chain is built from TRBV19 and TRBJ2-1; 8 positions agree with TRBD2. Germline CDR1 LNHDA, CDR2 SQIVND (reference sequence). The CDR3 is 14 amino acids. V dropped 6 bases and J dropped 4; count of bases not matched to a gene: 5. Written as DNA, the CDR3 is TGTGCCAGTAGAAAGGGCGGGGGGTACAATGAGCAGTTCTTC. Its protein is CASRKGGGYNEQFF.

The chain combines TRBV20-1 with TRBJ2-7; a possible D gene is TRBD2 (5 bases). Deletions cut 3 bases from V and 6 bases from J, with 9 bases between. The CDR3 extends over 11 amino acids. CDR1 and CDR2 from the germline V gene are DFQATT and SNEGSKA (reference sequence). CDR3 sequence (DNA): TGCAGTGCTAGTTCGGGAAGCGAGCAGTACTTC. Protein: CSASSGSEQYF.

CDR3 loop: CASSISTGANVLTF. In DNA, the CDR3 is TGTGCCAGTAGTATAAGTACCGGGGCCAACGTCCTGACTTTC. The chain uses TRBV19 and TRBJ2-6; D ambiguous. V was cut by 2 bases and J by 4 bases, with 6 bases left in between. The CDR3 loop spans 14 amino acids. Germline loops: CDR1 LNHDA, CDR2 SQIVND (reference sequence).

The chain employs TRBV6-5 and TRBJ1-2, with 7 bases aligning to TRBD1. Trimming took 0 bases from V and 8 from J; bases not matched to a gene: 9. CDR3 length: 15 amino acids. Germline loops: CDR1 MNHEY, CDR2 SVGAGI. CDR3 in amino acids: CASSYSWTGREGYTF. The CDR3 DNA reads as TGTGCCAGCAGTTACTCTTGGACAGGTCGGGAGGGCTACACCTTC.

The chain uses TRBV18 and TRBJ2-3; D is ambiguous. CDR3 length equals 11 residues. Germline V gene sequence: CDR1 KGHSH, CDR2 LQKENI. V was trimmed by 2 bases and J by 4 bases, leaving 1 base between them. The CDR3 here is CASSPADTQYF. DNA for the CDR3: TGTGCCAGCTCACCAGCAGATACGCAGTATTTT.

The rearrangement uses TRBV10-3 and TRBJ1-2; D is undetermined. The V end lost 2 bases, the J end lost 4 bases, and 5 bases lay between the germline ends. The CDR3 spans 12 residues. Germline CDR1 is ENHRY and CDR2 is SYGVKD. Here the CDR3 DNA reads TGTGCCATCAGTGAGACACTCTATGGCTACACCTTC. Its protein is CAISETLYGYTF.

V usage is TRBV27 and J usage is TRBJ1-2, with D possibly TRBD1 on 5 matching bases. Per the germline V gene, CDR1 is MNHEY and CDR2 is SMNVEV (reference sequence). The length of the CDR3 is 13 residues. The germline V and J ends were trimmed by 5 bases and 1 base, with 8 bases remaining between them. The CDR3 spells CASSPQGNYGYTF. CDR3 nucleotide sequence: TGTGCCAGCAGTCCGCAGGGTAACTATGGCTACACCTTC.

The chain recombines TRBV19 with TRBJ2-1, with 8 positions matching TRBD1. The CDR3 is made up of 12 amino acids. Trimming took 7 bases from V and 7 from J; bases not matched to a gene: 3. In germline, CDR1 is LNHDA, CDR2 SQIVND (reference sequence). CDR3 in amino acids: CASTTGGNEQFF. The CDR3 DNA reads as TGTGCCAGTACTACAGGGGGGAATGAGCAGTTCTTC.

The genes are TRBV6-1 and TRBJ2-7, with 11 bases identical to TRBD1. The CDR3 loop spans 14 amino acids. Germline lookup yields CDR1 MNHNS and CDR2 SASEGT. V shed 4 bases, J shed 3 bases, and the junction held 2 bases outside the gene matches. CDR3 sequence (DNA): TGTGCCAGCAGTGCGGGACAGGGGGTCTACGAGCAGTACTTC. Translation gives CASSAGQGVYEQYF.

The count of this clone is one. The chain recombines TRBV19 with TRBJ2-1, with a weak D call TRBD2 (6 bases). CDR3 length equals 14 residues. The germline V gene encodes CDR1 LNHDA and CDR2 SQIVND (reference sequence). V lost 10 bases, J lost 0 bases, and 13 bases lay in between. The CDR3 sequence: CATAGGSSYNEQFF. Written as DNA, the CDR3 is TGTGCCACCGCCGGGGGAAGCTCCTACAATGAGCAGTTCTTC. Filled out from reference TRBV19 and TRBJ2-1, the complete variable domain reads DGGITQSPKYLFRKEGQNVTLSCEQNLNHDAMYWYRQDPGQGLRLIYYSQIVNDFQKGDIAEGYSVSREKKESFPLTVTSAQKNPTAFYLCATAGGSSYNEQFFGPGTRLTVL.

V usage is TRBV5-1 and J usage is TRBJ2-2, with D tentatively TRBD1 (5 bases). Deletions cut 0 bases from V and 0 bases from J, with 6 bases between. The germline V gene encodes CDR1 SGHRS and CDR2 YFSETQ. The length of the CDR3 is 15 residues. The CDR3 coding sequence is TGCGCCAGCAGCTTGGGGACATCGAACACCGGGGAGCTGTTTTTT. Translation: CASSLGTSNTGELFF.

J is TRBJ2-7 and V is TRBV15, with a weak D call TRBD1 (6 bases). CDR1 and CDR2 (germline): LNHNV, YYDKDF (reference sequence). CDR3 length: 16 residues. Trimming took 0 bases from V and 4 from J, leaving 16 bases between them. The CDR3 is CATSREKDSLWYEQYF. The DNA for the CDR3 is TGTGCCACCAGCAGAGAAAAGGACAGTCTCTGGTACGAGCAGTACTTC.

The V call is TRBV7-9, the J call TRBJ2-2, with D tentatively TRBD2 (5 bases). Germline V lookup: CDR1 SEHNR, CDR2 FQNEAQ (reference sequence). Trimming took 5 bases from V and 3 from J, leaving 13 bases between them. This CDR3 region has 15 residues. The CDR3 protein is CASSLTEGDTGELFF. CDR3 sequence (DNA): TGTGCCAGCAGCCTAACCGAGGGCGACACCGGGGAGCTGTTTTTT.